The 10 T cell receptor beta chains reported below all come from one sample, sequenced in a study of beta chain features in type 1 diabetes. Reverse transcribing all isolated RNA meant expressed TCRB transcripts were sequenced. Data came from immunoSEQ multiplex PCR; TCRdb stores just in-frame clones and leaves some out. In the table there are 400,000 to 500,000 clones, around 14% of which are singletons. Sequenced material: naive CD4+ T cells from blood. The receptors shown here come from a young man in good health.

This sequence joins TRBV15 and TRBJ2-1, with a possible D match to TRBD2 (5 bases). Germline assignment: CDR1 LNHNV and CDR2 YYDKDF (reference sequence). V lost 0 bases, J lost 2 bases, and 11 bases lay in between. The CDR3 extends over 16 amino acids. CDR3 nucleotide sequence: TGTGCCACCAGCAGAGATTCAGGAGGACCCTACAATGAGCAGTTCTTC. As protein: CATSRDSGGPYNEQFF. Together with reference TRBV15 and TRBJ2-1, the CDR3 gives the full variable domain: DAMVIQNPRYQVTQFGKPVTLSCSQTLNHNVMYWYQQKSSQAPKLLFHYYDKDFNNEADTPDNFQSRRPNTSFCFLDIRSPGLGDTAMYLCATSRDSGGPYNEQFFGPGTRLTVL.

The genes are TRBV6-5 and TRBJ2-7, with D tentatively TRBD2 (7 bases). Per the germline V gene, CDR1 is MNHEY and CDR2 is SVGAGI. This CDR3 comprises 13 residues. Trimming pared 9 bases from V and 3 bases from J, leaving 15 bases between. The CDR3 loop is CASRRGAGYEQYV. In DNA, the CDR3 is TGTGCCAGTCGCCGGGGGGCGGGCTACGAGCAGTACGTC.

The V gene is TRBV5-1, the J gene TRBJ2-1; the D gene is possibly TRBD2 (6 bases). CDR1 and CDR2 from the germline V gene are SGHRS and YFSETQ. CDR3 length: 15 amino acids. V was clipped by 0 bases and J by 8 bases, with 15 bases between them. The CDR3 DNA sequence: TGCGCCAGCAGCTTGGTTGGAGGGTATGGCTATGAGCAGTTCTTC. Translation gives CASSLVGGYGYEQFF.

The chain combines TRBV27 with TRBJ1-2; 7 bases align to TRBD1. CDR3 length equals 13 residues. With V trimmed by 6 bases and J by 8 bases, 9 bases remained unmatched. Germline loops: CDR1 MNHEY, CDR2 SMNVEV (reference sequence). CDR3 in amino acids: CASSRTGVYGYTF. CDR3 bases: TGTGCCAGCAGCCGAACAGGGGTTTACGGCTACACCTTC.

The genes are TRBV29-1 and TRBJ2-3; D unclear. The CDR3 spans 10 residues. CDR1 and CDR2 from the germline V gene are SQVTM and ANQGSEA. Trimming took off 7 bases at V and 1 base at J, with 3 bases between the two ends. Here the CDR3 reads CSARTDTQYF. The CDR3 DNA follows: TGCAGCGCCCGCACAGATACGCAGTATTTT.

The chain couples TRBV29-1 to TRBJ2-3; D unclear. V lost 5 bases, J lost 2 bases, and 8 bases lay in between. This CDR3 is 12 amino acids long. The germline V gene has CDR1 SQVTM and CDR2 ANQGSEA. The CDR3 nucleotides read TGCAGCGTTATGCCTTCCACAGATACGCAGTATTTT. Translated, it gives CSVMPSTDTQYF.

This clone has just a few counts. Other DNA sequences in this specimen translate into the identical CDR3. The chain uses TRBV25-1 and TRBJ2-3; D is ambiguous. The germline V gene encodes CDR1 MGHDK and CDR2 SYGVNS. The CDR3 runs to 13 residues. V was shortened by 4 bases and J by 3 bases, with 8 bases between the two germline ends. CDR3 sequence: CASSVTGTDTQYF. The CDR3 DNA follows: TGTGCCAGCAGTGTGACCGGGACAGATACGCAGTATTTT.

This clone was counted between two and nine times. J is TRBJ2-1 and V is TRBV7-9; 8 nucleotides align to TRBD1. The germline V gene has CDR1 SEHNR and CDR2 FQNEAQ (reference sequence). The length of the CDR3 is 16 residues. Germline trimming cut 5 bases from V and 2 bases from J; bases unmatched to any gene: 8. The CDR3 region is CASSRAGTGTYNEQFF. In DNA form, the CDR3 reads TGTGCCAGCAGCAGAGCCGGGACAGGAACCTACAATGAGCAGTTCTTC.

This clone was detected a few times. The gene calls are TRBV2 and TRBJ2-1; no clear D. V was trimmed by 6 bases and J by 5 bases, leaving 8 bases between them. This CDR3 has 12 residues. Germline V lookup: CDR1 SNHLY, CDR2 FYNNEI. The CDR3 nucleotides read TGTGCCAGCAGCACCGAAAACAATGAGCAGTTCTTC. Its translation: CASSTENNEQFF.

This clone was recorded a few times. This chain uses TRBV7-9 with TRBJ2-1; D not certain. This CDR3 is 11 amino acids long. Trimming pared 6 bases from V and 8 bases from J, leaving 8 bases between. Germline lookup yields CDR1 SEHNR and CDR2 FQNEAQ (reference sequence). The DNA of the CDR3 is TGTGCCAGCAGTGGGTACTATGAGCAGTTCTTC. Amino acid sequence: CASSGYYEQFF.